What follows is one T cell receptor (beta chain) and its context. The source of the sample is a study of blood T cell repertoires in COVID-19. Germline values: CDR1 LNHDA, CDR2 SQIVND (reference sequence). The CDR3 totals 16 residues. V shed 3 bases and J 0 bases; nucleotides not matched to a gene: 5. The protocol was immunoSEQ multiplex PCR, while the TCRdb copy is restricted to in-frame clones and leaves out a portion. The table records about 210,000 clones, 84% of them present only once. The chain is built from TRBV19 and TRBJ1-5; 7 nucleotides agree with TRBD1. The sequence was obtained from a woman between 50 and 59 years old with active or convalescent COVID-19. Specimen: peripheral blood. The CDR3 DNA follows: TGTGCCAGTAGTATGGGAGACAGGGTTAGCAATCAGCCCCAGCATTTT. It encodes CASSMGDRVSNQPQHF.